Listed below are T cell receptor beta chains from one sample, sequenced in a study of early stage breast cancer tumors. Only in-frame clones appear in the TCRdb table, and some are missing; sequencing was by immunoSEQ multiplex PCR. The sample holds approximately 52,000 clones, roughly 80% seen once. The sequencing sample was made of blood. These receptor sequences come from a person aged 50-59 years with breast cancer. The CDR3 runs from the conserved cysteine through the conserved F or W. Fields, in order: clone size, D gene, V gene, J gene, CDR3 DNA, CDR3 protein. A D gene is named only where the DNA matches it firmly. Clone size, where shown, is once, few, many, or a class for clones that have expanded.

clone_size: NA
d_call: TRBD1
v_call: TRBV6-6
j_call: TRBJ1-1
cdr3_nt: TGTGCCAGCAGCCAGGACAGGGGGCTTCGGGACACTGAAGCTTTCTTT
cdr3_aa: CASSQDRGLRDTEAFF

clone_size: NA
d_call: TRBD2
v_call: TRBV28
j_call: TRBJ2-5
cdr3_nt: TGTGCCAGCAGTTTGCTCTTAGCGGGGGGTCTAGAGACCCAGTACTTC
cdr3_aa: CASSLLLAGGLETQYF

clone_size: once
d_call: NA
v_call: TRBV7-2
j_call: TRBJ2-7
cdr3_nt: TGTGCCAGCAGTACTGCAAACGACTACGAGCAGTACTTC
cdr3_aa: CASSTANDYEQYF

clone_size: NA
d_call: NA
v_call: TRBV18
j_call: TRBJ2-3
cdr3_nt: TGTGCCAGCTCACCAAGATGGGGGGGCACAGATACGCAGTATTTT
cdr3_aa: CASSPRWGGTDTQYF

clone_size: NA
d_call: NA
v_call: TRBV28
j_call: TRBJ2-2
cdr3_nt: TGTGCCGGAGGGAGACAGGTCACCGGGGAGCTGTTTTTT
cdr3_aa: CAGGRQVTGELFF

clone_size: NA
d_call: NA
v_call: TRBV25-1
j_call: TRBJ2-5
cdr3_nt: TGTGCCAGCAGTGAATCTATGGGACAAGAGACCCAGTACTTC
cdr3_aa: CASSESMGQETQYF

clone_size: NA
d_call: NA
v_call: TRBV28
j_call: TRBJ2-2
cdr3_nt: TGTGCCAGCAGTTACCCCGGACGGCCGGGGCACCGGGAGCTGTTTTTT
cdr3_aa: CASSYPGRPGHRELFF

clone_size: NA
d_call: NA
v_call: TRBV10-3
j_call: TRBJ1-5
cdr3_nt: TGTGCCATCAGTGGAGAGTATGTGGGGGGAGATCAGCCCCAGCATTTT
cdr3_aa: CAISGEYVGGDQPQHF

clone_size: NA
d_call: NA
v_call: TRBV5-1
j_call: TRBJ2-2
cdr3_nt: TGCGCCAGCAGCCCCGGACGGGCCGGGGAGCTGTTTTTT
cdr3_aa: CASSPGRAGELFF

clone_size: NA
d_call: NA
v_call: TRBV28
j_call: TRBJ1-1
cdr3_nt: TGTGCCAGCAGTTTATTTGGGCTACAAGCTTTCTTT
cdr3_aa: CASSLFGLQAFF

clone_size: NA
d_call: NA
v_call: TRBV11-3
j_call: TRBJ2-7
cdr3_nt: TGTGCCAGCAGCTTAGTTGGCTCAAGCAGCGGGGAGCAGTACTTC
cdr3_aa: CASSLVGSSSGEQYF

clone_size: NA
d_call: TRBD1
v_call: TRBV9
j_call: TRBJ1-4
cdr3_nt: TGTGCCAGCAGCGACAGGGGGAGAGGTGAAAAACTGTTTTTT
cdr3_aa: CASSDRGRGEKLFF

clone_size: NA
d_call: NA
v_call: TRBV9
j_call: TRBJ1-3
cdr3_nt: TGTGCCAGCAGCGTAGCTACAGGCCATGCCTCTGGAAACACCATATATTTT
cdr3_aa: CASSVATGHASGNTIYF

clone_size: NA
d_call: NA
v_call: TRBV5-8
j_call: TRBJ1-1
cdr3_nt: TGTGCCAGCAGCGGGGGTGGGGGTACCACTGAAGCTTTCTTT
cdr3_aa: CASSGGGGTTEAFF

clone_size: few
d_call: NA
v_call: TRBV5-4
j_call: TRBJ2-7
cdr3_nt: TGTGCCAGCAGCTACGACTACTACGAGCAGTACTTC
cdr3_aa: CASSYDYYEQYF

clone_size: NA
d_call: NA
v_call: TRBV18
j_call: TRBJ2-7
cdr3_nt: TGTGCCAGCTCACCACAAAAAGAGTTTCCCGGGACTTTATACGAGCAGTACTTC
cdr3_aa: CASSPQKEFPGTLYEQYF